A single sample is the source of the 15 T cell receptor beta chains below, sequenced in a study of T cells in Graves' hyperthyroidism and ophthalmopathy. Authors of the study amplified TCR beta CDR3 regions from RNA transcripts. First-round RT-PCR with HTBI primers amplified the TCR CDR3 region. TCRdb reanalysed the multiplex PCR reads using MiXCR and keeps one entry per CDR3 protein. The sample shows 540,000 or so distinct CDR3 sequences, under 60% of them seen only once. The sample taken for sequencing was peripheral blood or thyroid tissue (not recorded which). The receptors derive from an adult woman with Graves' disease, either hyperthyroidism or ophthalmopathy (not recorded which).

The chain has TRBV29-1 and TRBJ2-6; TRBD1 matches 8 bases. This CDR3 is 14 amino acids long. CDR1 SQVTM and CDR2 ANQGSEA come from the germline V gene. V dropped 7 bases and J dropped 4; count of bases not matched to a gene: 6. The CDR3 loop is CSAGQGSGANVLTF. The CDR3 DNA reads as TGCAGCGCCGGACAGGGATCGGGGGCCAACGTCCTGACTTTC. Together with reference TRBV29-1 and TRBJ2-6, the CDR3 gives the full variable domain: SAVISQKPSRDICQRGTSLTIQCQVDSQVTMMFWYRQQPGQSLTLIATANQGSEATYESGFVIDKFPISRPNLTFSTLTVSNMSPEDSSIYLCSAGQGSGANVLTFGAGSRLTVL.

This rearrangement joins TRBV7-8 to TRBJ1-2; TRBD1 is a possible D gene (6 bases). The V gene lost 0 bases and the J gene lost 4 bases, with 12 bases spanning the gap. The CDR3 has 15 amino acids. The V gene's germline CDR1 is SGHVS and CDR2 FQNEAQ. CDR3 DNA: TGTGCCAGCAGCTTAGCGCTGGGGGCCGTCTATGGCTACACCTTC. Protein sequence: CASSLALGAVYGYTF.

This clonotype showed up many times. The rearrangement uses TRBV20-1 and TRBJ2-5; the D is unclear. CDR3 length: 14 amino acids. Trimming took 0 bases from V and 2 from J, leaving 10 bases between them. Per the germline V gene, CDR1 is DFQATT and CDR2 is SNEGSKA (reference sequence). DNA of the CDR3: TGCAGTGCTAGAGATTGGGTGGTGCAAGAGACCCAGTACTTC. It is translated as CSARDWVVQETQYF.

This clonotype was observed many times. Here the CDR3 reads CASSPQHKAAEAFF. CDR3 DNA sequence: TGTGCCAGCAGCCCACAGCACAAGGCGGCTGAAGCTTTCTTT. The rearrangement joins TRBV3-1 to TRBJ1-1; D remains unclear. The V gene's germline CDR1 is LGHDT and CDR2 YNNKEL (reference sequence). The CDR3 totals 14 residues. V lost 4 bases, J lost 6 bases, and 15 bases lay in between.

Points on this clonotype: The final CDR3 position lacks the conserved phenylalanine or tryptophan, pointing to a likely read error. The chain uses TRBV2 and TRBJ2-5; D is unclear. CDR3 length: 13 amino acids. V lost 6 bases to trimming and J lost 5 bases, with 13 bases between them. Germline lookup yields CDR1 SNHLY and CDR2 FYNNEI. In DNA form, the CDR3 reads TGTGCCAGCAGCTTAGTTCGGGCGGAGACCCAGTACCTC. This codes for CASSLVRAETQYL.

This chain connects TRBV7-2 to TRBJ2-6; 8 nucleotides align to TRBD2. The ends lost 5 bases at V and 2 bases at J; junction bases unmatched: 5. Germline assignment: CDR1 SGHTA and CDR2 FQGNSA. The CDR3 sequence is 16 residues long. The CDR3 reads CASSTGGSTGANVLTF. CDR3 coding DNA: TGTGCCAGCAGCACGGGGGGGTCTACTGGGGCCAACGTCCTGACTTTC. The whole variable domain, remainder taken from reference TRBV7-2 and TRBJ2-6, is GAGVSQSPSNKVTEKGKDVELRCDPISGHTALYWYRQSLGQGLEFLIYFQGNSAPDKSGLPSDRFSAERTGGSVSTLTIQRTQQEDSAVYLCASSTGGSTGANVLTFGAGSRLTVL.

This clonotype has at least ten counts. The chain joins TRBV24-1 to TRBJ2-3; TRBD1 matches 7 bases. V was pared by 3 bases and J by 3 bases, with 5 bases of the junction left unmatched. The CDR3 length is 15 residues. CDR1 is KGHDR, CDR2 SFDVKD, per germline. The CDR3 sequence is CATSDPGQSTDTQYF. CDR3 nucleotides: TGTGCCACCAGTGATCCGGGACAGTCAACAGATACGCAGTATTTT.

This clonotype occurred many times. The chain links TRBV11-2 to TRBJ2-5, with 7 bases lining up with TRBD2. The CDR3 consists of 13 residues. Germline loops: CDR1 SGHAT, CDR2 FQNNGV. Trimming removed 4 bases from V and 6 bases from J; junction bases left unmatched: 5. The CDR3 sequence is CASSYHGRQTQYF. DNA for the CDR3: TGTGCCAGCAGCTATCACGGGAGGCAGACCCAGTACTTC.

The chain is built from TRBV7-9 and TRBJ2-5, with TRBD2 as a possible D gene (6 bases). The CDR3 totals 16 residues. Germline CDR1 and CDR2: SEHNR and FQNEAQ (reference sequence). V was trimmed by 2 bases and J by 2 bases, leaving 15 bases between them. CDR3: CASSLSWEDFQETQYF. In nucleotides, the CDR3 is TGTGCCAGCAGCTTAAGTTGGGAGGACTTTCAAGAGACCCAGTACTTC.

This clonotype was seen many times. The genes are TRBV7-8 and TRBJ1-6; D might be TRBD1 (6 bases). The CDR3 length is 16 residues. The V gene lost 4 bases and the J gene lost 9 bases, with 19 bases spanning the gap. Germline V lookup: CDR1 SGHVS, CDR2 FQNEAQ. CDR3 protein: CASSSRGGGGGSPLHF. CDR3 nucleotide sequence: TGTGCCAGCAGCTCGCGTGGCGGGGGCGGAGGTTCACCCCTCCACTTT.

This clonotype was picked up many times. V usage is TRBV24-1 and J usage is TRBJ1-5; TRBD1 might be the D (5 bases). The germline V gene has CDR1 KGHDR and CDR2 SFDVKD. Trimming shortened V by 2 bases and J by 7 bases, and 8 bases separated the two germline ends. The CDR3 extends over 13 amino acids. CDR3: CATSDSGRQPQHF. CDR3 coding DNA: TGTGCCACCAGTGATTCAGGGAGACAGCCCCAGCATTTT.

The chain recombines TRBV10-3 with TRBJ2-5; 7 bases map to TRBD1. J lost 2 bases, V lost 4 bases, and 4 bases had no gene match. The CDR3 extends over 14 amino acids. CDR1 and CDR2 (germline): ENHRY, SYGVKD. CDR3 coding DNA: TGTGCCATCAGTGGAGGACAGGAACAAGAGACCCAGTACTTC. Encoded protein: CAISGGQEQETQYF.

CDR3 protein: CAGRSAGQRWANTEAFF. The DNA for the CDR3 is TGTGCCGGCCGATCCGCAGGACAGCGATGGGCAAACACTGAAGCTTTCTTT. J is TRBJ1-1 and V is TRBV25-1, with a weak D call TRBD1 (6 bases). Per germline, CDR1 MGHDK and CDR2 SYGVNS. The CDR3 has 17 residues. Trimming shortened V by 11 bases and J by 2 bases, and 27 bases separated the two germline ends.

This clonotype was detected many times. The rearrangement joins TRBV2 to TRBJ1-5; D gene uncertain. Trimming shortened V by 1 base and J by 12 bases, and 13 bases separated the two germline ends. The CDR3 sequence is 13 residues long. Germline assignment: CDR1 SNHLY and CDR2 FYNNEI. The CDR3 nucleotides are TGTGCCAGCAGTGAAGACATAAATATACTCCAGCATTTT. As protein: CASSEDINILQHF.

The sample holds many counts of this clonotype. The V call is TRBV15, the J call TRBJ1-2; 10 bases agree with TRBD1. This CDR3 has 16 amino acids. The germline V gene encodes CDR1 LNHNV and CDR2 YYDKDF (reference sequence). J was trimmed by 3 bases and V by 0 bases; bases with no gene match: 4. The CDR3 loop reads CATSRDAGTGDYGYTF. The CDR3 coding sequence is TGTGCCACCAGCAGAGACGCCGGGACAGGGGACTATGGCTACACCTTC.